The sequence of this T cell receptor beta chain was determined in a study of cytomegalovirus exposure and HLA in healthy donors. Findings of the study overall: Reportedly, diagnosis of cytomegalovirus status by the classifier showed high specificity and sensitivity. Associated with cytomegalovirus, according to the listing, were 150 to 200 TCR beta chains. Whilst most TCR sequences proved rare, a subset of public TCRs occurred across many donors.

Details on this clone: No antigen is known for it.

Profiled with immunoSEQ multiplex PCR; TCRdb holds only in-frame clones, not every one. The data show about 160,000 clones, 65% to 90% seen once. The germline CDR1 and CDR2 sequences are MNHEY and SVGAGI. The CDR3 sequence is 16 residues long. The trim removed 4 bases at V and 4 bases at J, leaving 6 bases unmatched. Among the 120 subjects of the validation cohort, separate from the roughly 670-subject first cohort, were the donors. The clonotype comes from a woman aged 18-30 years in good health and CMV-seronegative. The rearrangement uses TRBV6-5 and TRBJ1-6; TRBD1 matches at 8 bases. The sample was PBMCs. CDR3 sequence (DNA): TGTGCCAGCAGTTTTCTGAGGGACAGGTATAATTCACCCCTCCACTTT. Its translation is CASSFLRDRYNSPLHF.